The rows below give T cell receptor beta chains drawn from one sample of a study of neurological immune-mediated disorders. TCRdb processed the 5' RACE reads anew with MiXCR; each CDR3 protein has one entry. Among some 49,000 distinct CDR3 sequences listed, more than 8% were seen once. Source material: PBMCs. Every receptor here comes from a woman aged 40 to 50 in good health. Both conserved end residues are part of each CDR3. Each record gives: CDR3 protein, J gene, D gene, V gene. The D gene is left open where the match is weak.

cdr3_aa: CASSYSGRNTEAFF; j_call: TRBJ1-1; d_call: .; v_call: TRBV6-5
cdr3_aa: CASSQVRGGTEAFF; j_call: TRBJ1-1; d_call: .; v_call: TRBV14
cdr3_aa: CSARRVLTAPNEKLFF; j_call: TRBJ1-4; d_call: .; v_call: TRBV20-1
cdr3_aa: CASSQPSGSVAFF; j_call: TRBJ1-1; d_call: .; v_call: TRBV16
cdr3_aa: CASFKTDGVRETQYF; j_call: TRBJ2-5; d_call: .; v_call: TRBV5-1
cdr3_aa: CASSYMANSYNEQFF; j_call: TRBJ2-1; d_call: .; v_call: TRBV6-2/TRBV6-3
cdr3_aa: CSASWTGGPETQYF; j_call: TRBJ2-5; d_call: TRBD2; v_call: TRBV20-1
cdr3_aa: CSVMLLRGRSETQYF; j_call: TRBJ2-5; d_call: TRBD1; v_call: TRBV29-1
cdr3_aa: CASSLQPDSPLHF; j_call: TRBJ1-6; d_call: .; v_call: TRBV7-2
cdr3_aa: CASSGGVTINTGELFF; j_call: TRBJ2-2; d_call: .; v_call: TRBV5-1
cdr3_aa: CASSPRSGRFADTQYF; j_call: TRBJ2-3; d_call: TRBD2; v_call: TRBV7-2
cdr3_aa: CAISDTAGRRSDTQYF; j_call: TRBJ2-3; d_call: .; v_call: TRBV10-3
cdr3_aa: CASSFRTGVHQPQHF; j_call: TRBJ1-5; d_call: TRBD1; v_call: TRBV5-6
cdr3_aa: CASSLTSPSTDTQYF; j_call: TRBJ2-3; d_call: .; v_call: TRBV7-3
cdr3_aa: CASSPDGGVPQHF; j_call: TRBJ1-5; d_call: .; v_call: TRBV18
cdr3_aa: CASSVARGRTDTQYF; j_call: TRBJ2-3; d_call: .; v_call: TRBV9
cdr3_aa: CASSYRDAYEQYF; j_call: TRBJ2-7; d_call: .; v_call: TRBV6-5
cdr3_aa: CSAPRTGGMNTEAFF; j_call: TRBJ1-1; d_call: TRBD1; v_call: TRBV20-1
cdr3_aa: CASSLGTENTEAFF; j_call: TRBJ1-1; d_call: TRBD1; v_call: TRBV7-2
cdr3_aa: CASSADRGEQYF; j_call: TRBJ2-7; d_call: TRBD1; v_call: TRBV10-1
cdr3_aa: CASSLRPNNSPLHF; j_call: TRBJ1-6; d_call: .; v_call: TRBV12-3/TRBV12-4
cdr3_aa: CASTNLPRGNTGELFF; j_call: TRBJ2-2; d_call: .; v_call: TRBV7-2
cdr3_aa: CASSTLLGGTTGELFF; j_call: TRBJ2-2; d_call: TRBD2; v_call: TRBV5-1
cdr3_aa: CASSYTRHKRGRRVNEAFF; j_call: TRBJ1-1; d_call: TRBD1; v_call: TRBV6-5
cdr3_aa: CASSQVASPLVNEQFF; j_call: TRBJ2-1; d_call: .; v_call: TRBV3-1
cdr3_aa: CASSILEGTEAFF; j_call: TRBJ1-1; d_call: .; v_call: TRBV6-1
cdr3_aa: CASSLSRVNNEQFF; j_call: TRBJ2-1; d_call: .; v_call: TRBV5-1
cdr3_aa: CAISDGQISDYNSPLHF; j_call: TRBJ1-6; d_call: .; v_call: TRBV10-3
cdr3_aa: CASSTKYYNEQFF; j_call: TRBJ2-1; d_call: .; v_call: TRBV5-1
cdr3_aa: CAIAPGLTYEQYF; j_call: TRBJ2-7; d_call: .; v_call: TRBV3-1
cdr3_aa: CASSPPGGGDTQYF; j_call: TRBJ2-3; d_call: .; v_call: TRBV11-3
cdr3_aa: CASSIDRRNTEAFF; j_call: TRBJ1-1; d_call: .; v_call: TRBV19
cdr3_aa: CASSRGTKGLNTEAFF; j_call: TRBJ1-1; d_call: .; v_call: TRBV18
cdr3_aa: CASSTPPHGEQFF; j_call: TRBJ2-1; d_call: .; v_call: TRBV19
cdr3_aa: CSARAQISGLAGPSGANVLTF; j_call: TRBJ2-6; d_call: TRBD2; v_call: TRBV20-1
cdr3_aa: CSAKDSPETQYF; j_call: TRBJ2-5; d_call: .; v_call: TRBV20-1
cdr3_aa: CSVAGNLGDTQYF; j_call: TRBJ2-3; d_call: .; v_call: TRBV29-1
cdr3_aa: CSARAEVDEKLFF; j_call: TRBJ1-4; d_call: .; v_call: TRBV20-1
cdr3_aa: CASSLAGGDSYEQYF; j_call: TRBJ2-7; d_call: .; v_call: TRBV5-1
cdr3_aa: CASSFTGGKEAFF; j_call: TRBJ1-1; d_call: TRBD1; v_call: TRBV27
cdr3_aa: CASLQGNQPQHF; j_call: TRBJ1-5; d_call: .; v_call: TRBV6-7
cdr3_aa: CASRIQHQGLNEQYF; j_call: TRBJ2-7; d_call: .; v_call: TRBV6-5
cdr3_aa: CASSLFSSAGASTDTQYF; j_call: TRBJ2-3; d_call: TRBD2; v_call: TRBV7-2
cdr3_aa: CASSYDWRETQYF; j_call: TRBJ2-5; d_call: .; v_call: TRBV6-2/TRBV6-3
cdr3_aa: CSVDKPAGKYF; j_call: TRBJ2-3; d_call: .; v_call: TRBV29-1
cdr3_aa: CAVPGRDRNTGELFF; j_call: TRBJ2-2; d_call: TRBD1; v_call: TRBV15
cdr3_aa: CSAKFDRDNEQFF; j_call: TRBJ2-1; d_call: TRBD1; v_call: TRBV20-1
cdr3_aa: CASSQAGVGNEQFF; j_call: TRBJ2-1; d_call: .; v_call: TRBV3-1
cdr3_aa: CSALRFGGRVYEQYF; j_call: TRBJ2-7; d_call: TRBD2; v_call: TRBV20-1
cdr3_aa: CASSQYRDSSSTGELFF; j_call: TRBJ2-2; d_call: TRBD1; v_call: TRBV14
cdr3_aa: CASSSGLAGPGGYNEQFF; j_call: TRBJ2-1; d_call: TRBD2; v_call: TRBV7-2
cdr3_aa: CASSYSSSGTESSYEQYF; j_call: TRBJ2-7; d_call: TRBD1; v_call: TRBV6-6
cdr3_aa: CASSLAGGAYNEQFF; j_call: TRBJ2-1; d_call: TRBD2; v_call: TRBV12-3/TRBV12-4
cdr3_aa: CSASDNSYNEQFF; j_call: TRBJ2-1; d_call: .; v_call: TRBV20-1
cdr3_aa: CASSEALNIQYF; j_call: TRBJ2-4; d_call: .; v_call: TRBV6-1
cdr3_aa: CASSVANQETQYF; j_call: TRBJ2-5; d_call: .; v_call: TRBV9
cdr3_aa: CASSPISTDTQYF; j_call: TRBJ2-3; d_call: .; v_call: TRBV12-3/TRBV12-4